Following are 27 T cell receptor beta chains from one sample sequenced in a study of blood T cell repertoires in COVID-19. Clones were read by immunoSEQ multiplex PCR, and TCRdb kept only the in-frame ones, dropping some. The data contain over 200,000 clones, about 90% of them singletons. Source material: peripheral blood. The receptor set was obtained from a man aged 35 to 55 with active or convalescent COVID-19.

Here the CDR3 DNA reads TGTGCCAGCTTGCCAGCGGGAGAAGAGACCCAGTACTTC. Encoded protein: CASLPAGEETQYF. This sequence joins TRBV2 and TRBJ2-5; 8 bases align to TRBD2. The germline CDR1 and CDR2 sequences are SNHLY and FYNNEI. This CDR3 region has 13 residues. The V segment lost 8 bases and the J segment 3 bases; nucleotides outside the gene matches: 5.

J is TRBJ1-1 and V is TRBV28; 8 nucleotides align to TRBD1. This CDR3 comprises 15 residues. Per the germline V gene, CDR1 is MDHEN and CDR2 is SYDVKM. After removal of 4 bases from V and 6 bases from J, the junction contained 10 bases not matched to a gene. CDR3 sequence reads: CASSSPRGRNSEAFF. CDR3 nucleotide sequence: TGTGCCAGCAGTTCACCCAGGGGGCGTAACTCTGAAGCTTTCTTT.

This sequence joins TRBV18 and TRBJ2-1; D remains ambiguous. V was shortened by 0 bases and J by 3 bases, with 9 bases between the two germline ends. Germline V CDR1 and CDR2: KGHSH, LQKENI. The CDR3 consists of 15 residues. CDR3 nucleotide sequence: TGTGCCAGCTCACCACCGTTATCTAGCTACAATGAGCAGTTCTTC. Encoded protein: CASSPPLSSYNEQFF. Variable domain in full (rest from reference TRBV18 and TRBJ2-1): NAGVMQNPRHLVRRRGQEARLRCSPMKGHSHVYWYRQLPEEGLKFMVYLQKENIIDESGMPKERFSAEFPKEGPSILRIQQVVRGDSAAYFCASSPPLSSYNEQFFGPGTRLTVL.

Written as DNA, the CDR3 is TGTGCCAGCTCTCTCAGGACAGGGGCGGTGGAGCATAAGTCTGAAGCTTTCTTT. Protein sequence: CASSLRTGAVEHKSEAFF. V and J are TRBV18 and TRBJ1-1, with 9 positions matching TRBD1. V was clipped by 6 bases and J by 6 bases; unmatched bases: 20. From germline, CDR1 is KGHSH and CDR2 LQKENI. This CDR3 has 18 amino acids.

The V call is TRBV7-3, the J call TRBJ1-2; no reliable D call. Trimming took 1 base from V and 4 from J, leaving 16 bases between them. Germline V lookup: CDR1 SGHTA, CDR2 FQGTGA. The CDR3 covers 16 residues. The CDR3 bases are TGTGCCAGCAGCTTAAGCGGCGGACGGGATCCCTATGGCTACACCTTC. This codes for CASSLSGGRDPYGYTF.

The V gene is TRBV6-5, the J gene TRBJ2-7; 8 bases map to TRBD2. V lost 7 bases to trimming and J lost 1 base; unmatched junction nucleotides: 9. Germline V gene sequence: CDR1 MNHEY, CDR2 SVGAGI. This CDR3 has 15 amino acids. Here the CDR3 reads CASNPRTSSSYEQYF. The CDR3 nucleotides are TGTGCCAGCAACCCCCGGACTAGCAGTTCCTACGAGCAGTACTTC.

Here the CDR3 DNA reads TGTGCTAGTGGTCTTGGGACTAGCGTTAGGGAGACCCAGTACTTC. Its protein product is CASGLGTSVRETQYF. J is TRBJ2-5 and V is TRBV12-5, with TRBD2 matching 10 bases. The CDR3 is 15 residues long. Germline V gene sequence: CDR1 LGHNT, CDR2 FRNRAP. Unmatched junction bases numbered 8, after V lost 5 bases and J lost 5 bases. Filled out from reference TRBV12-5 and TRBJ2-5, the complete variable domain reads DARVTQTPRHKVTEMGQEVTMRCQPILGHNTVFWYRQTMMQGLELLAYFRNRAPLDDSGMPKDRFSAEMPDATLATLKIQPSEPRDSAVYFCASGLGTSVRETQYFGPGTRLLVL.

V is TRBV30 and J is TRBJ1-2; maybe TRBD1 (5 bases). Looked up from germline, CDR1 is GTSNPN and CDR2 is SVGIG (reference sequence). V lost 3 bases to trimming and J lost 8 bases, with 19 bases between them. CDR3 size: 14 residues. Here the CDR3 DNA reads TGTGCCTGGAGCGAAGGGGTGAGGCCCCTGGGCTACACCTTC. Protein: CAWSEGVRPLGYTF.

This rearrangement joins TRBV27 to TRBJ1-2; TRBD1 matches 9 bases. V trimming: 5 bases; J trimming: 4 bases; junction bases outside the gene matches: 8. The CDR3 length is 15 residues. The germline CDR1 and CDR2 sequences are MNHEY and SMNVEV (reference sequence). The DNA for the CDR3 is TGTGCCAGCAGTCCAACAGGGGGCGCCTCCTATGGCTACACCTTC. Its translation is CASSPTGGASYGYTF.

As DNA, the CDR3 is TGTGCCAGCAGCTCTTGGACAGGGGGCATATCTAATGAAAAACTGTTTTTT. Amino acids: CASSSWTGGISNEKLFF. The V gene is TRBV7-6, the J gene TRBJ1-4; 11 positions agree with TRBD1. CDR1 is SGHVS and CDR2 is FNYEAQ in the germline V gene. V lost 4 bases, J lost 3 bases, and 7 bases stayed unmatched. CDR3 length: 17 amino acids.

The V gene is TRBV6-5, the J gene TRBJ1-1, with 8 bases matching TRBD1. The CDR3 sequence is 14 residues long. The ends lost 1 base at V and 8 bases at J; junction bases unmatched: 6. The germline CDR1 and CDR2 sequences are MNHEY and SVGAGI. This CDR3 is CASSYLGRDREAFF. The CDR3 nucleotides are TGTGCCAGCAGTTACTTGGGGAGGGACAGGGAAGCTTTCTTT.

The chain couples TRBV5-1 to TRBJ1-3, with unresolved D. Trimming removed 1 base from V and 0 bases from J, with 11 bases in between. The CDR3 spans 16 residues. The germline gives CDR1 SGHRS, CDR2 YFSETQ. The CDR3 is CASSLWSAGSGNTIYF. CDR3 bases: TGCGCCAGCAGCTTGTGGTCGGCGGGCTCTGGAAACACCATATATTTT.

This chain uses TRBV7-8 with TRBJ1-2; D remains unclear. From germline, CDR1 is SGHVS and CDR2 FQNEAQ. The CDR3 loop spans 14 amino acids. With 0 bases removed from V and 4 bases from J, the gap between germline ends came to 9 bases. The CDR3 DNA is TGTGCCAGCAGCTTAGCGATACCCAGCTATGGCTACACCTTC. Protein sequence: CASSLAIPSYGYTF.

The CDR3 DNA follows: TGTGCCAGCAGCGGAGGGCCGGCCCCAGTAAACGGGGAGACCCAGTACTTC. Protein sequence: CASSGGPAPVNGETQYF. The chain employs TRBV5-6 and TRBJ2-5, with D possibly being TRBD2 (6 bases). Germline CDR1 is SGHDT and CDR2 is YYEEEE. Deletions cut 4 bases from V and 5 bases from J, with 24 bases between. This CDR3 is 17 amino acids long. Using reference TRBV5-6 and TRBJ2-5 for the parts outside the CDR3, the full variable domain is DAGVTQSPTHLIKTRGQQVTLRCSPKSGHDTVSWYQQALGQGPQFIFQYYEEEERQRGNFPDRFSGHQFPNYSSELNVNALLLGDSALYLCASSGGPAPVNGETQYFGPGTRLLVL.

The chain uses TRBV4-1 and TRBJ2-7, with 8 bases that match TRBD1. This CDR3 comprises 16 residues. With V trimmed by 4 bases and J by 0 bases, 8 bases remained unmatched. From germline, CDR1 is MGHRA and CDR2 YSYEKL. The CDR3: CASSRGTGGLSYEQYF. The CDR3 nucleotides are TGCGCCAGCAGCCGTGGAACAGGGGGGCTCTCCTACGAGCAGTACTTC.

V and J are TRBV10-3 and TRBJ2-7; 14 bases align to TRBD2. The CDR3 spans 19 residues. V shed 3 bases and J 5 bases; nucleotides not matched to a gene: 15. CDR1 is ENHRY and CDR2 is SYGVKD in the germline V gene. DNA for the CDR3: TGTGCCATCAGTGATCCGGGACTAGCGGGAGACATGGGAGCGCACGAGCAGTACTTC. It is translated as CAISDPGLAGDMGAHEQYF.

The table lists this clone with a count of one. This chain joins TRBV7-9 and TRBJ2-4; 7 bases line up with TRBD1. This CDR3 comprises 13 residues. The junction had 4 bases not matched to a gene; V was cut back by 5 bases and J by 6 bases. Per the germline V gene, CDR1 is SEHNR and CDR2 is FQNEAQ (reference sequence). This CDR3 reads CASSPTGVNIQYF. The DNA for the CDR3 is TGTGCCAGCAGCCCTACAGGGGTAAACATTCAGTACTTC.

The chain uses TRBV10-3 and TRBJ2-3, with TRBD2 identical over 10 bases. The germline V gene encodes CDR1 ENHRY and CDR2 SYGVKD. J was trimmed by 4 bases and V by 4 bases; bases with no gene match: 5. The CDR3 spans 15 residues. The CDR3 sequence is CAISATSGNPDTQYF. In DNA, the CDR3 is TGTGCCATCAGTGCCACTAGCGGGAACCCAGATACGCAGTATTTT.

The chain is built from TRBV30 and TRBJ1-5; the D gene is possibly TRBD1 (5 bases). Trimming cost V 0 bases and J 5 bases, with 11 bases left between them. The CDR3 length is 14 residues. Per germline, CDR1 GTSNPN and CDR2 SVGIG (reference sequence). The CDR3 DNA reads TGTGCCTGGAGTGTCGGGACTCGGCATCAGCCCCAGCATTTT. Amino acids: CAWSVGTRHQPQHF.

This clone has just a few counts. J is TRBJ1-1 and V is TRBV10-1, with D tentatively TRBD1 (6 bases). The CDR3 contains 17 residues. Trimming pared 0 bases from V and 3 bases from J, leaving 17 bases between. Germline assignment: CDR1 WNHNN and CDR2 SYGVQD (reference sequence). The CDR3 loop reads CASSESLVAGGHTEAFF. The CDR3 region has the DNA TGCGCCAGCAGTGAGTCGTTAGTAGCCGGGGGGCACACTGAAGCTTTCTTT.

This clone was recorded once. The chain carries TRBV29-1 and TRBJ2-7, with D possibly being TRBD2 (6 bases). The CDR3 consists of 11 residues. Germline V gene data show CDR1 as SQVTM and CDR2 as ANQGSEA. The V end was cut by 7 bases, the J end by 7 bases, with 14 bases between. The CDR3 spells CSAEGPGEQYF. CDR3 bases: TGCAGCGCGGAGGGGCCTGGGGAGCAGTACTTC.

This chain connects TRBV4-1 to TRBJ1-5, with D possibly TRBD1 on 6 matching bases. The V gene's germline CDR1 is MGHRA and CDR2 YSYEKL. V dropped 0 bases and J dropped 7 bases, with 16 bases sitting between them. CDR3 size: 16 residues. This CDR3 reads CASSQDSGARGQPQHF. The CDR3 DNA reads as TGCGCCAGCAGCCAAGATAGTGGTGCCAGGGGACAGCCCCAGCATTTT.

The chain couples TRBV5-6 to TRBJ1-5; 12 bases match TRBD1. The V segment lost 0 bases and the J segment 3 bases; nucleotides outside the gene matches: 10. The germline V gene encodes CDR1 SGHDT and CDR2 YYEEEE. The CDR3 totals 19 residues. The CDR3, as DNA: TGTGCCAGCAGCTTGGTGAGGGGACAGGGGGCGCGATCCAATCAGCCCCAGCATTTT. Its translation: CASSLVRGQGARSNQPQHF. Looking up the rest from reference TRBV5-6 and TRBJ1-5 gives the full variable domain: DAGVTQSPTHLIKTRGQQVTLRCSPKSGHDTVSWYQQALGQGPQFIFQYYEEEERQRGNFPDRFSGHQFPNYSSELNVNALLLGDSALYLCASSLVRGQGARSNQPQHFGDGTRLSIL.

This chain joins TRBV18 and TRBJ1-2; 8 bases fit TRBD1. The junction had 8 bases not matched to a gene; V was cut back by 3 bases and J by 5 bases. Germline assignment: CDR1 KGHSH and CDR2 LQKENI. This CDR3 spans 15 amino acids. The CDR3: CASSPPGGALYGYTF. CDR3 coding DNA: TGTGCCAGCTCACCTCCAGGGGGCGCACTTTATGGCTACACCTTC.

A remark on this clone: This sample includes further DNA sequences coding for the same CDR3. The V gene is TRBV5-1, the J gene TRBJ2-1; no definite D call. Germline CDR1 SGHRS, CDR2 YFSETQ. The ends were cut back, 2 bases at V and 0 bases at J, with 6 bases in the middle. This CDR3 comprises 14 residues. CDR3 sequence: CASSFESSYNEQFF. The CDR3 DNA is TGCGCCAGCAGCTTTGAGAGCTCCTACAATGAGCAGTTCTTC.

The V gene is TRBV10-1, the J gene TRBJ2-6; D unclear. Trimming cost V 10 bases and J 3 bases, with 13 bases left between them. CDR3 size: 14 residues. Germline CDR1 is WNHNN and CDR2 is SYGVQD (reference sequence). This chain's CDR3 is CATQTLVGANVLTF. For the CDR3, the DNA is TGCGCCACCCAGACTCTGGTTGGGGCCAACGTCCTGACTTTC.

This chain connects TRBV15 to TRBJ1-5, with D maybe TRBD1 (6 bases). This CDR3 region has 19 residues. Trimming pared 0 bases from V and 0 bases from J, leaving 18 bases between. The germline gives CDR1 LNHNV, CDR2 YYDKDF (reference sequence). CDR3 region: CATSRDSSRGLYSNQPQHF. The CDR3 DNA reads as TGTGCCACCAGCAGAGACTCTTCTAGGGGGTTATATAGCAATCAGCCCCAGCATTTT.